These 29 T cell receptor beta chains were sequenced from one sample in a study of cytomegalovirus exposure and HLA in healthy donors. 13 Jbeta primers and 60 Vbeta primers were used for the PCR. Produced via immunoSEQ multiplex PCR; TCRdb's table is partial and in-frame only. The sample lists about 120,000 clones, 70% to 75% occurring once. The specimen was PBMCs. The receptors were gathered from a woman in her forties in good health and CMV-seronegative.

V usage is TRBV5-4 and J usage is TRBJ1-4; no clear D gene. V was shortened by 4 bases and J by 2 bases, with 21 bases between the two germline ends. Germline V CDR1 and CDR2: SGHNT, YYREEE (reference sequence). The CDR3 is made up of 18 amino acids. The chain's CDR3 is CASSPTSPMGATNEKLFF. Here the CDR3 DNA reads TGTGCCAGCAGCCCGACCTCCCCAATGGGAGCGACTAATGAAAAACTGTTTTTT. Full variable domain (remainder filled in from reference TRBV5-4 and TRBJ1-4): ETGVTQSPTHLIKTRGQQVTLRCSSQSGHNTVSWYQQALGQGPQFIFQYYREEENGRGNFPPRFSGLQFPNYSSELNVNALELDDSALYLCASSPTSPMGATNEKLFFGSGTQLSVL.

The J gene is TRBJ2-5, the V gene TRBV7-9; D might be TRBD1 (7 bases). Germline CDR1 and CDR2: SEHNR and FQNEAQ (reference sequence). With 5 bases removed from V and 5 bases from J, the gap between germline ends came to 18 bases. The CDR3 consists of 15 residues. The CDR3 region is CASSPLDREEETQYF. Written as DNA, the CDR3 is TGTGCCAGCAGCCCGCTAGACAGGGAGGAGGAGACCCAGTACTTC.

The rearrangement links TRBV11-2 to TRBJ2-5; D not certain. CDR1 is SGHAT and CDR2 is FQNNGV in the germline V gene. V lost 0 bases and J lost 4, with 18 bases in between. This CDR3 has 17 residues. This CDR3 reads CASSLELGVVATETQYF. In DNA form, the CDR3 reads TGTGCCAGCAGCTTAGAGCTCGGCGTAGTAGCAACAGAGACCCAGTACTTC.

The chain recombines TRBV5-8 with TRBJ2-5; 8 bases agree with TRBD2. CDR1 is SGHTS, CDR2 YDEGEE, per germline. The CDR3 is made up of 15 amino acids. V lost 4 bases, J lost 5 bases, and 10 bases stayed unmatched. The CDR3 sequence is CASSHARGAMETQYF. The CDR3 nucleotides are TGTGCCAGCAGCCACGCGCGGGGGGCCATGGAGACCCAGTACTTC.

The J gene is TRBJ2-5, the V gene TRBV7-6; D may be TRBD2 (6 bases). Deletions cut 0 bases from V and 4 bases from J, with 15 bases between. The CDR3 is 16 residues long. CDR1 and CDR2 from the germline V gene are SGHVS and FNYEAQ. CDR3 DNA sequence: TGTGCCAGCAGCTTAGCGAGACGGGGGAAAGGAGAGACCCAGTACTTC. It encodes CASSLARRGKGETQYF.

V gene TRBV28 combines with J gene TRBJ2-2; a possible D gene is TRBD2 (6 bases). The CDR3 is 13 residues long. Trimming stripped 8 bases from V and 4 bases from J, with 11 bases between. Germline CDR1 and CDR2: MDHEN and SYDVKM. CDR3 loop: CASREAGTGELFF. The CDR3 DNA reads as TGTGCCAGCCGAGAAGCGGGCACCGGGGAGCTGTTTTTT.

This clone appeared a few times. The rearrangement uses TRBV10-1 and TRBJ2-1; 7 bases map to TRBD1. V shed 7 bases and J 0 bases; nucleotides not matched to a gene: 6. The germline V gene has CDR1 WNHNN and CDR2 SYGVQD (reference sequence). CDR3 length: 15 amino acids. CDR3 sequence (DNA): TGCGCCAGCATGGGGACAGCATCCTCCTACAATGAGCAGTTCTTC. Protein product: CASMGTASSYNEQFF.

J is TRBJ2-6 and V is TRBV29-1; 8 positions match TRBD1. The CDR3 consists of 16 residues. CDR1 is SQVTM, CDR2 ANQGSEA, per germline. V shed 6 bases and J 0 bases; nucleotides not matched to a gene: 7. CDR3 region: CSVRTGLNSGANVLTF. The CDR3 DNA is TGCAGCGTCCGGACAGGGCTCAACTCTGGGGCCAACGTCCTGACTTTC.

V gene TRBV5-6 combines with J gene TRBJ1-1; D is ambiguous. Trimming stripped 0 bases from V and 0 bases from J, with 9 bases between. The length of the CDR3 is 15 residues. From germline, CDR1 is SGHDT and CDR2 YYEEEE. The CDR3 nucleotides read TGTGCCAGCAGCTTGGCCGGCGGCCTGAACACTGAAGCTTTCTTT. Its protein product is CASSLAGGLNTEAFF. Full variable domain (outside the CDR3, taken from reference TRBV5-6 and TRBJ1-1): DAGVTQSPTHLIKTRGQQVTLRCSPKSGHDTVSWYQQALGQGPQFIFQYYEEEERQRGNFPDRFSGHQFPNYSSELNVNALLLGDSALYLCASSLAGGLNTEAFFGQGTRLTVV.

The V gene is TRBV9, the J gene TRBJ2-1; D possibly corresponds to TRBD1 (5 bases). Germline lookup yields CDR1 SGDLS and CDR2 YYNGEE. V was shortened by 2 bases and J by 7 bases, with 19 bases between the two germline ends. CDR3 length equals 16 residues. The CDR3 DNA follows: TGTGCCAGCAGCGTCCGTCGAAATTCGCAGGGTAATGAGCAGTTCTTC. Translating gives CASSVRRNSQGNEQFF.

The J gene is TRBJ1-5, the V gene TRBV7-6; a possible D gene is TRBD1 (6 bases). Germline loops: CDR1 SGHVS, CDR2 FNYEAQ. Trimming cost V 7 bases and J 4 bases, with 17 bases left between them. This CDR3 contains 15 residues. As DNA, the CDR3 is TGTGCCAGCACCCCAGGGGCAGGCGGTAATCAGCCCCAGCATTTT. It codes for CASTPGAGGNQPQHF.

This chain connects TRBV7-8 to TRBJ1-3, with 7 bases fitting TRBD1. This CDR3 has 18 residues. CDR1 SGHVS and CDR2 FQNEAQ come from the germline V gene. Losses at the gene ends were 4 bases for V and 1 base for J; bases not matched to a gene: 13. CDR3 region: CASSSSPGQPLSGNTIYF. In DNA, the CDR3 is TGTGCCAGCAGCTCCTCACCGGGACAGCCCTTATCTGGAAACACCATATATTTT.

Only a few counts were recorded for this clone. The genes are TRBV5-1 and TRBJ2-2; 14 positions match TRBD2. The germline gives CDR1 SGHRS, CDR2 YFSETQ. The CDR3 loop spans 17 amino acids. Trimming at V came to 4 bases and at J to 6 bases, leaving 8 bases not matched to a gene. The CDR3 nucleotides are TGCGCCAGCAGCGACCGACTAGCGGGAGGGCCCCCCGGGGAGCTGTTTTTT. It yields the protein CASSDRLAGGPPGELFF.

The chain couples TRBV27 to TRBJ2-7, with TRBD2 identical over 8 bases. Per germline, CDR1 MNHEY and CDR2 SMNVEV (reference sequence). With 3 bases clipped from V and 3 bases from J, the junction kept 4 bases outside the gene matches. The CDR3 sequence is 14 residues long. The CDR3 region has the DNA TGTGCCAGCAGTTTGGCCCGGGGGGGCTACGAGCAGTACTTC. Translation gives CASSLARGGYEQYF.

This sequence joins TRBV28 and TRBJ2-7; no reliable D call. The germline V gene encodes CDR1 MDHEN and CDR2 SYDVKM. The CDR3 is made up of 18 amino acids. V was shortened by 3 bases and J by 0 bases, with 21 bases between the two germline ends. The DNA of the CDR3 is TGTGCCAGCAGTTTTGGTTCGTGGCACCTGAGGAGCTCCTACGAGCAGTACTTC. Amino acid sequence: CASSFGSWHLRSSYEQYF.

The rearrangement links TRBV5-4 to TRBJ2-7; TRBD1 matches at 7 bases. This CDR3 has 14 amino acids. Trimming at V came to 0 bases and at J to 4 bases, leaving 4 bases not matched to a gene. Germline CDR1 reads SGHNT; CDR2 reads YYREEE (reference sequence). The CDR3 is CASSLGDREYEQYF. Here the CDR3 DNA reads TGTGCCAGCAGCTTGGGGGACAGAGAGTACGAGCAGTACTTC.

This chain links TRBV6-6 with TRBJ2-3, with D possibly being TRBD2 (6 bases). The CDR3 spans 15 residues. Germline CDR1 is MNHNY and CDR2 is SVGAGI (reference sequence). The ends were cut back, 1 base at V and 1 base at J, with 9 bases in the middle. CDR3 coding DNA: TGTGCCAGCAGTTACTGGGTAGCGGGCACAGATACGCAGTATTTT. Translation gives CASSYWVAGTDTQYF.

A remark on this clone: The same CDR3 also results from other DNA sequences found in this sample. This chain links TRBV11-2 with TRBJ1-5; 8 bases are shared with TRBD1. Per the germline V gene, CDR1 is SGHAT and CDR2 is FQNNGV. There are 14 residues in the CDR3. J was trimmed by 5 bases and V by 4 bases; bases with no gene match: 4. CDR3 amino acids: CASSSQGADQPQHF. The CDR3 region has the DNA TGTGCCAGCAGCTCGCAGGGGGCAGATCAGCCCCAGCATTTT.

The chain employs TRBV6-4 and TRBJ1-2, with unresolved D. The CDR3 is made up of 14 amino acids. Per germline, CDR1 MRHNA and CDR2 SNTAGT. Trimming stripped 5 bases from V and 4 bases from J, with 14 bases between. The chain's CDR3 is CASSSYQAGYGYTF. CDR3 DNA sequence: TGTGCCAGCAGTTCCTACCAGGCAGGCTATGGCTACACCTTC.

The chain has TRBV19 and TRBJ1-6, with D maybe TRBD1 (6 bases). This CDR3 is built from 15 residues. From germline, CDR1 is LNHDA and CDR2 SQIVND (reference sequence). V was pared by 4 bases and J by 6 bases, with 13 bases between. The CDR3 nucleotides are TGTGCCAGTAGTAGCCACAGGGCTACTAATTCACCCCTCCACTTT. Protein product: CASSSHRATNSPLHF.

The chain links TRBV6-5 to TRBJ2-7; TRBD1 matches at 8 bases. After removal of 8 bases from V and 6 bases from J, the junction contained 12 bases not matched to a gene. The CDR3 covers 14 residues. Germline V gene data show CDR1 as MNHEY and CDR2 as SVGAGI. The CDR3 DNA is TGTGCCAGCTCAAAGGACAGGGCGAGCTTCGAGCAGTACTTC. Its protein product is CASSKDRASFEQYF.

The rearrangement uses TRBV9 and TRBJ2-7; no clear D. The CDR3 totals 16 residues. Germline lookup yields CDR1 SGDLS and CDR2 YYNGEE. V was cut by 0 bases and J by 0 bases, with 13 bases left in between. The CDR3: CASSVAPLSSSYEQYF. DNA for the CDR3: TGTGCCAGCAGCGTAGCCCCTCTCTCGAGCTCCTACGAGCAGTACTTC. Drawing the rest from reference TRBV9 and TRBJ2-7, the complete variable domain is DSGVTQTPKHLITATGQRVTLRCSPRSGDLSVYWYQQSLDQGLQFLIQYYNGEERAKGNILERFSAQQFPDLHSELNLSSLELGDSALYFCASSVAPLSSSYEQYFGPGTRLTVT.

This clone was observed a few times. The chain uses TRBV7-9 and TRBJ1-1, with D possibly TRBD1 on 6 matching bases. This CDR3 comprises 15 residues. CDR1 SEHNR and CDR2 FQNEAQ come from the germline V gene (reference sequence). Deletions cut 2 bases from V and 4 bases from J, with 14 bases between. This CDR3 is CASSLLQGPSTEAFF. As DNA, the CDR3 is TGTGCCAGCAGCTTACTTCAGGGGCCCAGCACTGAAGCTTTCTTT. The full variable domain, its missing parts supplied by reference TRBV7-9 and TRBJ1-1, is DTGVSQNPRHKITKRGQNVTFRCDPISEHNRLYWYRQTLGQGPEFLTYFQNEAQLEKSRLLSDRFSAERPKGSFSTLEIQRTEQGDSAMYLCASSLLQGPSTEAFFGQGTRLTVV.

This rearrangement joins TRBV18 to TRBJ1-4; the match to TRBD1 covers 7 bases. This CDR3 is 15 amino acids long. Germline CDR1 reads KGHSH; CDR2 reads LQKENI. With V trimmed by 3 bases and J by 4 bases, 5 bases remained unmatched. The CDR3 loop reads CASSPPGGINEKLFF. CDR3 bases: TGTGCCAGCTCACCTCCAGGGGGGATTAATGAAAAACTGTTTTTT.

The chain is built from TRBV5-6 and TRBJ1-3, with a tentative D call TRBD1 (5 bases). The V end was cut by 1 base, the J end by 3 bases, with 14 bases between. Germline CDR1 and CDR2: SGHDT and YYEEEE. This CDR3 spans 16 amino acids. CDR3 nucleotide sequence: TGTGCCAGCAGCTTGTCCCACAGGATTAATGGAAACACCATATATTTT. Encoded protein: CASSLSHRINGNTIYF.

Here the CDR3 reads CASSPASTSGNTIYF. Here the CDR3 DNA reads TGTGCCAGCAGCCCCGCGTCTACCTCTGGAAACACCATATATTTT. This rearrangement joins TRBV7-2 to TRBJ1-3; D unclear. The length of the CDR3 is 15 residues. Germline-derived CDR1 and CDR2 are SGHTA and FQGNSA. Trimming removed 5 bases at V and 0 bases at J, with 11 bases between.

This clone has just a few counts. DNA of the CDR3: TGTGCCAGCAGCTTCACAGATTTGAACACTGAAGCTTTCTTT. It yields the protein CASSFTDLNTEAFF. The genes are TRBV7-2 and TRBJ1-1; D uncertain. Germline-derived CDR1 and CDR2 are SGHTA and FQGNSA. This CDR3 comprises 14 residues. V dropped 3 bases and J dropped 0 bases, with 8 bases sitting between them.

The rearrangement uses TRBV29-1 and TRBJ2-1; 7 positions match TRBD1. Trimming removed 5 bases from V and 6 bases from J; junction bases left unmatched: 7. The CDR3 spans 13 residues. Germline loops: CDR1 SQVTM, CDR2 ANQGSEA. The DNA of the CDR3 is TGCAGCGTTCGCCGGGACAGCGCCAATGAGCAGTTCTTC. It codes for CSVRRDSANEQFF.

This sequence joins TRBV10-3 and TRBJ2-2, with D maybe TRBD2 (6 bases). Per the germline V gene, CDR1 is ENHRY and CDR2 is SYGVKD. The CDR3 runs to 15 residues. Trimming stripped 6 bases from V and 8 bases from J, with 19 bases between. The CDR3 DNA reads TGTGCCATCAGCGAATTGGGAGGCAGGGCAGGGGAGCTGTTTTTT. Its protein is CAISELGGRAGELFF.